This paragraph reports one T cell receptor beta chain. Its antigen is not known. Unmatched junction bases numbered 6, after V lost 5 bases and J lost 7 bases. The CDR3 consists of 14 residues. From germline, CDR1 is SGHTA and CDR2 FQGNSA. The data belong to a study of CD8 T cells in Susac syndrome. It was with random hexamers that 0.5 to 1 ug RNA was reverse transcribed. Each CDR3 protein is one row after TCRdb ran MiXCR on the immunoSEQ multiplex PCR reads. The repertoire holds 170,000 or so distinct CDR3 sequences, under 95% seen once, with 0.12% in the top ten. Study-wide results and caveats: The authors acknowledged that the study's TCR sequencing and HLA analysis involved relatively few individuals.

The source is a human donor with Susac syndrome. The sample consisted of CD4+ T cells from PBMCs. The rearrangement links TRBV7-2 to TRBJ2-2, with 8 positions matching TRBD2. CDR3 sequence (DNA): TGTGCCAGCAGCCCGACTAGCGCGGGCGGGGAGCTGTTTTTT. This codes for CASSPTSAGGELFF.